The 16 T cell receptor beta chains reported below all come from one sample, sequenced in a study of control samples from healthy donors and cancer patients. Only in-frame clones appear in the TCRdb table, and some are missing; sequencing was by immunoSEQ multiplex PCR. Counted here are about 120,000 clones, approximately 90% occurring once; the ten biggest clones make up about 12%. What was sequenced was blood. The receptors derive from a man aged 30 to 45 in good health.

The J gene is TRBJ2-7, the V gene TRBV5-4; 7 bases line up with TRBD1. This CDR3 has 16 amino acids. The V and J ends lost 4 bases and 4 bases, in that order; junction bases with no gene match: 14. The germline CDR1 and CDR2 sequences are SGHNT and YYREEE (reference sequence). Here the CDR3 reads CASSARTGENYYEQYV. CDR3 DNA sequence: TGTGCCAGCAGCGCCCGGACAGGAGAGAATTATTACGAGCAGTACGTC.

The rearrangement joins TRBV7-6 to TRBJ2-7; D call uncertain. V lost 5 bases, J lost 0 bases, and 11 bases lay in between. The CDR3 is 14 amino acids. Germline-derived CDR1 and CDR2 are SGHVS and FNYEAQ. The CDR3 DNA is TGTGCCAGCAGCCCCGGTCCCGGCTCCTACGAGCAGTACGTC. This sequence encodes CASSPGPGSYEQYV.

This CDR3 is CSVSTGGREKLFF. For the CDR3, the DNA is TGCAGCGTCTCGACAGGGGGTCGAGAAAAACTGTTTTTT. V is TRBV29-1 and J is TRBJ1-4, with 9 bases fitting TRBD1. J was trimmed by 8 bases and V by 6 bases; bases with no gene match: 7. The CDR3 has 13 amino acids. Germline V gene data show CDR1 as SQVTM and CDR2 as ANQGSEA.

V and J are TRBV5-1 and TRBJ2-1; D may match TRBD1 or TRBD2 (6 bases each). In germline, CDR1 is SGHRS, CDR2 YFSETQ. The V end was cut by 3 bases, the J end by 6 bases, with 16 bases between. The CDR3 has 15 amino acids. In DNA form, the CDR3 reads TGCGCCAGCAGCTCCGGGGGCCCCCGGGGCAATGAGCAGTTCTTC. This codes for CASSSGGPRGNEQFF. The full variable domain, with the rest looked up from reference TRBV5-1 and TRBJ2-1, is KAGVTQTPRYLIKTRGQQVTLSCSPISGHRSVSWYQQTPGQGLQFLFEYFSETQRNKGNFPGRFSGRQFSNSRSEMNVSTLELGDSALYLCASSSGGPRGNEQFFGPGTRLTVL.

The chain recombines TRBV7-3 with TRBJ1-1; D is undetermined. The V end was cut by 4 bases, the J end by 5 bases, with 11 bases between. Germline loops: CDR1 SGHTA, CDR2 FQGTGA. This CDR3 has 13 amino acids. DNA for the CDR3: TGTGCCAGCAGCTCCCTCCAGGTAACTGAAGCTTTCTTT. Its protein is CASSSLQVTEAFF.

The genes are TRBV12-3 or TRBV12-4 and TRBJ1-1; D gene ambiguous. Trimming left V 6 bases short and J 5 bases short, with 13 bases between. The length of the CDR3 is 13 residues. The CDR3 protein is CASSSTRETEAFF. The CDR3 DNA reads TGTGCCAGCAGCTCCACCCGGGAAACTGAAGCTTTCTTT.

The chain combines TRBV28 with TRBJ2-3; 10 bases agree with TRBD2. The trim removed 6 bases at V and 5 bases at J, leaving 5 bases unmatched. The germline V gene encodes CDR1 MDHEN and CDR2 SYDVKM. This CDR3 is built from 14 residues. CDR3 sequence (DNA): TGTGCCAGCAGGAGCGGGGGGGCGAAAGATACGCAGTATTTT. Its protein product is CASRSGGAKDTQYF.

J is TRBJ1-1 and V is TRBV11-3; the D is unclear. CDR1 is SGHNT, CDR2 YENEEA, per germline. With 3 bases removed from V and 1 base from J, the gap between germline ends came to 12 bases. CDR3 size: 15 residues. The CDR3 sequence: CASSFMSYGNTEAFF. CDR3 sequence (DNA): TGTGCCAGCAGCTTCATGAGCTACGGGAACACTGAAGCTTTCTTT.

The chain has TRBV14 and TRBJ1-2; D gene unclear. Germline loops: CDR1 SGHDN, CDR2 FVKESK. The CDR3 is 14 amino acids. Between the trimmed V and J ends, which lost 1 base and 8 bases, there was a span of 14 bases. Here the CDR3 DNA reads TGTGCCAGCAGCCAAGGGAATGGTTTAGGAGGCTACACCTTC. Protein sequence: CASSQGNGLGGYTF. The entire variable domain, with the rest obtained from reference TRBV14 and TRBJ1-2, is as follows: EAGVTQFPSHSVIEKGQTVTLRCDPISGHDNLYWYRRVMGKEIKFLLHFVKESKQDESGMPNNRFLAERTGGTYSTLKVQPAELEDSGVYFCASSQGNGLGGYTFGSGTRLTVV.

CDR3 in DNA: TGTGCCACCAGTGCCAGATTATACACCGGGGAGCTGTTTTTT. Protein: CATSARLYTGELFF. The genes are TRBV24-1 and TRBJ2-2; the D is unclear. V dropped 5 bases and J dropped 3 bases, with 9 bases sitting between them. CDR3 length: 14 amino acids. Germline assignment: CDR1 KGHDR and CDR2 SFDVKD.

There are a few counts of this clone. CDR3: CASSDLFGDTLNTEAFF. CDR3 in DNA: TGTGCCAGCAGTGACTTATTCGGGGACACCTTGAACACTGAAGCTTTCTTT. J is TRBJ1-1 and V is TRBV25-1, with a possible D match to TRBD1 (6 bases). The CDR3 has 17 amino acids. CDR1 is MGHDK and CDR2 is SYGVNS in the germline V gene. The ends were cut back, 3 bases at V and 0 bases at J, with 17 bases in the middle.

The rearrangement joins TRBV6-5 to TRBJ2-1, with D maybe TRBD1 (6 bases). Germline V CDR1 and CDR2: MNHEY, SVGAGI. The CDR3 has 11 residues. V was cut by 6 bases and J by 10 bases, with 10 bases left in between. The CDR3 DNA follows: TGTGCCAGCAGACACGGACAGGAGCAGTTCTTC. Encoded protein: CASRHGQEQFF.

V gene TRBV5-1 combines with J gene TRBJ1-6; no firm D call. Germline V lookup: CDR1 SGHRS, CDR2 YFSETQ. The CDR3 is made up of 14 amino acids. With 3 bases removed from V and 5 bases from J, the gap between germline ends came to 9 bases. The CDR3 protein is CASSSKPDNSPLHF. CDR3 bases: TGCGCCAGCAGCTCCAAGCCCGATAATTCACCCCTCCACTTT. Full variable domain (remainder filled in from reference TRBV5-1 and TRBJ1-6): KAGVTQTPRYLIKTRGQQVTLSCSPISGHRSVSWYQQTPGQGLQFLFEYFSETQRNKGNFPGRFSGRQFSNSRSEMNVSTLELGDSALYLCASSSKPDNSPLHFGNGTRLTVT.

The CDR3 DNA reads as TGCGCCAGCAGCGTTACCGGGACAGGGGCCACTGAAGCTTTCTTT. Protein: CASSVTGTGATEAFF. The chain employs TRBV5-1 and TRBJ1-1; 10 bases are shared with TRBD1. This CDR3 comprises 15 residues. The V and J ends lost 4 bases and 4 bases, in that order; junction bases with no gene match: 7. Germline loops: CDR1 SGHRS, CDR2 YFSETQ.

The chain links TRBV6-1 to TRBJ1-5; D perhaps matches TRBD1 (6 bases). CDR3 length: 16 amino acids. The V and J ends lost 4 bases and 4 bases respectively, with 17 bases between them. CDR1 is MNHNS, CDR2 SASEGT, per germline. CDR3 bases: TGTGCCAGCAGTGCGATGAGACAGGCGGGGAATCAGCCCCAGCATTTT. Translation gives CASSAMRQAGNQPQHF.

The chain links TRBV4-2 to TRBJ1-1; D is unresolved. The CDR3 has 11 amino acids. V shed 6 bases and J shed 4 bases, with 6 bases lying between them. Germline V gene lookup returns CDR1 LGHNA and CDR2 YNFKEQ. The CDR3 coding sequence is TGTGCCAGCAGGAAAGGCACTGAAGCTTTCTTT. Amino acid sequence: CASRKGTEAFF.